This T cell receptor beta chain emerged from a study of blood T cell repertoires in COVID-19. Study-wide background: COVID-19 samples, acute and convalescent, were from the United States, Italy and Spain. The analysed material was cDNA or gDNA that came from T cells, B-cell-depleted T cells, or PBMCs.

The assay was immunoSEQ multiplex PCR, and TCRdb's table has in-frame clones only and misses some. The sample contains around 260,000 clones, roughly 80% of which appear only once. The CDR3 runs 18 residues. Germline assignment: CDR1 SSHAT and CDR2 FNYEAQ (reference sequence). The V and J ends lost 5 bases and 0 bases, in that order; junction bases with no gene match: 13. Participants had their cohort set by participant-reported clinical history. Sequences were obtained from PBMCs or T cells enriched from blood (not recorded which). This receptor was identified in a man aged 25 to 45 with acute COVID-19. The chain couples TRBV7-7 to TRBJ2-1; TRBD2 agrees at 7 bases. CDR3 nucleotides: TGTGCCAGCAGCCCCGAGGGGCAGGGAGGGACCTCCTACAATGAGCAGTTCTTC. Translated: CASSPEGQGGTSYNEQFF.